This TCR beta chain is from a study of beta chain features in type 1 diabetes. Findings and limits, study-wide: Shortening of TCRB CDR3s, moderate but significant, appeared in all four CD4+ subsets of Type 1 diabetes patients.

This clone was seen a handful of times. Its specificity is unknown. The CDR3 is 12 residues long. Germline CDR1 and CDR2: GTSNPN and SVGIG (reference sequence). The V end was cut by 7 bases, the J end by 4 bases, with 11 bases between. Expressed TCRB transcripts were sequenced after all isolated RNA was converted to cDNA. About 3.6 million reads were obtained on average from naive, central memory and regulatory T cell samples. Produced via immunoSEQ multiplex PCR; TCRdb's table is partial and in-frame only. The data hold hundreds of thousands of clones, with about 14% observed a single time. This sequence was found in a man aged 18 to 30 with type 1 diabetes. Sequenced material: naive CD4+ T cells from blood. This chain uses TRBV30 with TRBJ2-1; the D gene is possibly TRBD2 (6 bases). The DNA of the CDR3 is TGTGCCTACTCAGCGGGTTACAATGAGCAGTTCTTC. Translation gives CAYSAGYNEQFF. Full variable domain (rest looked up from reference TRBV30 and TRBJ2-1): SQTIHQWPATLVQPVGSPLSLECTVEGTSNPNLYWYRQAAGRGLQLLFYSVGIGQISSEVPQNLSASRPQDRQFILSSKKLLLSDSGFYLCAYSAGYNEQFFGPGTRLTVL.